The 11 T cell receptor beta chains presented below share a single source sample, sequenced in a study of monozygotic twins with inflammatory bowel disease. Reprocessing the 5' RACE reads, TCRdb reports a single entry for every CDR3 protein and omits DNA. The sample spans roughly 150,000 distinct CDR3 sequences; the ten largest clones claim more than 2.5%. The sample taken for sequencing was blood. The source is a human donor with ulcerative colitis or Crohn's disease, or a healthy co-twin of an affected twin (not recorded which).

This chain joins TRBV10-3 and TRBJ2-1; the D call from TCRdb, TRBD1, cannot be confirmed without DNA. CDR1 and CDR2 from the germline V gene are ENHRY and SYGVKD. The CDR3 contains 16 residues. The CDR3 here is CAISDPLEGVYNEQFF.

The chain recombines TRBV11-2 with TRBJ2-7. Germline assignment: CDR1 SGHAT and CDR2 FQNNGV. The CDR3 length is 14 residues. The chain's CDR3 is CASSLDSDSYEQYF.

The chain has TRBV29-1 and TRBJ2-3; TCRdb names TRBD2, which stays unverified in the absence of DNA. CDR3 size: 12 residues. CDR1 and CDR2 (germline): SQVTM, ANQGSEA. The chain's CDR3 is CSYKGLTDTQYF.

The chain joins TRBV27 to TRBJ2-7; TCRdb calls TRBD1, which cannot be checked without DNA. Germline loops: CDR1 MNHEY, CDR2 SMNVEV (reference sequence). This CDR3 has 14 amino acids. The CDR3 here is CASSRLGAAYEQYF.

The rearrangement links TRBV10-3 to TRBJ1-5. Germline CDR1 is ENHRY and CDR2 is SYGVKD. The CDR3 is 17 amino acids. This CDR3 is CAISDHKRAGPDQPQHF.

CDR3 amino acids: CASSLVLPGGQPQHF. V gene TRBV12-3 or TRBV12-4 combines with J gene TRBJ1-5; no DNA is available, so the TRBD1 call from TCRdb remains unchecked. This CDR3 has 15 amino acids.

The CDR3 is CATSRDRSRINNQPQHF. The rearrangement links TRBV15 to TRBJ1-5. CDR3 length: 17 amino acids. The germline V gene has CDR1 LNHNV and CDR2 YYDKDF (reference sequence).

The rearrangement links TRBV5-1 to TRBJ2-1. The CDR3 has 15 amino acids. Germline CDR1 reads SGHRS; CDR2 reads YFSETQ. CDR3 in amino acids: CASSADRISYNEQFF.

This chain joins TRBV5-5 and TRBJ2-3; the D gene TCRdb calls, TRBD1, cannot be checked with no DNA. This CDR3 is 14 amino acids long. Looked up from germline, CDR1 is SGHKS and CDR2 is YYEKEE (reference sequence). CDR3 sequence: CASSFRSRPDTQYF.

The chain links TRBV25-1 to TRBJ2-2; TCRdb names TRBD1, which stays unverified in the absence of DNA. CDR3 size: 12 residues. Germline loops: CDR1 MGHDK, CDR2 SYGVNS. The CDR3: CASRLGVGELFF.

The chain joins TRBV9 to TRBJ2-2; TCRdb designates TRBD1, a call that cannot be tested without DNA. The CDR3 runs 14 residues. Germline V lookup: CDR1 SGDLS, CDR2 YYNGEE. The CDR3 loop is CASGQGVAGGELFF.